The 21 T cell receptor beta chains below were found in one sample sequenced in a study of T cell repertoires in cytomegalovirus infection. TCRdb used MiXCR to reprocess the reads, holding one entry per CDR3 protein. Among 290,000 or so distinct CDR3 sequences listed, around 10% were seen once. The sequenced material came from PBMCs. The receptors come from a human donor in good health (CMV status not recorded). Some clones in this sample may be carry-over from other donors' samples.

This clonotype came up many times. The chain carries TRBV20-1 and TRBJ2-3; D is unclear. The CDR3 consists of 11 residues. Trimming stripped 6 bases from V and 6 bases from J, with 10 bases between. Germline V CDR1 and CDR2: DFQATT, SNEGSKA (reference sequence). The CDR3: CSAPLLDTQYF. The CDR3 nucleotides read TGCAGTGCCCCATTGCTGGATACGCAGTATTTT.

This clonotype came up a few times. For the CDR3, the DNA is TGTGCCAGCAGCCTAGGGCGCAGGGGCATTCAGTACTTC. This gives the protein CASSLGRRGIQYF. The V gene is TRBV12-3 or TRBV12-4, the J gene TRBJ2-4; tentative D call: TRBD1 (6 bases). The CDR3 has 13 amino acids. Trimming pared 6 bases from V and 9 bases from J, leaving 15 bases between.

This clonotype was seen at least ten times. V usage is TRBV12-3 or TRBV12-4 and J usage is TRBJ2-1, with TRBD1 matching over 11 bases. CDR3 length: 14 amino acids. V was clipped by 8 bases and J by 7 bases; unmatched bases: 7. The DNA for the CDR3 is TGTGCCAGCGGCCGGGACAGGGGGTTAAATGAGCAGTTCTTC. Translating gives CASGRDRGLNEQFF.

In this sample, this clonotype turned up many times. The V and J genes are TRBV20-1 and TRBJ2-1; D is ambiguous. The CDR3 is 11 residues long. Trimming took off 6 bases at V and 5 bases at J, with 8 bases between the two ends. The germline CDR1 and CDR2 sequences are DFQATT and SNEGSKA (reference sequence). For the CDR3, the DNA is TGCAGTGCAGGCCATAACAATGAGCAGTTCTTC. Translating gives CSAGHNNEQFF.

In its sample, this clonotype was seen a few times. V and J are TRBV3-1 and TRBJ2-1; 9 nucleotides agree with TRBD1. CDR1 LGHDT and CDR2 YNNKEL come from the germline V gene (reference sequence). This CDR3 region has 15 residues. V trimming: 4 bases; J trimming: 7 bases; junction bases outside the gene matches: 8. The CDR3 loop reads CASSLDRGGTNEQFF. DNA for the CDR3: TGTGCCAGCAGCCTTGACAGGGGGGGTACAAATGAGCAGTTCTTC.

In its sample, this clonotype was seen many times. The rearrangement uses TRBV6-6 and TRBJ1-5; D is unresolved. CDR1 and CDR2 (germline): MNHNY, SVGAGI (reference sequence). Trimming removed 2 bases at V and 3 bases at J, with 14 bases between. The CDR3 loop spans 16 amino acids. This CDR3 reads CASSYRNPNSNQPQHF. In nucleotides, the CDR3 is TGTGCCAGCAGTTACCGGAATCCCAATTCCAATCAGCCCCAGCATTTT.

This clonotype has at least ten counts. One end of the junction varies from germline; a read error may be responsible. The chain recombines TRBV7-9 with TRBJ2-6; D perhaps matches TRBD2 (5 bases). CDR1 SEHNR and CDR2 FQNEAQ come from the germline V gene (reference sequence). This CDR3 contains 14 residues. This CDR3 reads CASSLAGGANVLTF. The CDR3, as DNA: TGTGCCAGCAGCCTAGCAGGTGGGGCCAACGTCCTGACTTTC.

This clonotype appeared many times. This chain connects TRBV28 to TRBJ1-2, with TRBD1 as a possible D gene (5 bases). V was pared by 2 bases and J by 2 bases, with 15 bases between. CDR3 length equals 16 residues. Germline-derived CDR1 and CDR2 are MDHEN and SYDVKM. The CDR3 DNA reads as TGTGCCAGCAGTTTACAAACCGGGACGCCGAACTATGGCTACACCTTC. Its translation is CASSLQTGTPNYGYTF.

This clonotype was detected ten times or more. J is TRBJ2-1 and V is TRBV7-2; 15 bases are a match to TRBD2. V was pared by 3 bases and J by 9 bases, with 3 bases of the junction left unmatched. This CDR3 has 15 amino acids. CDR1 is SGHTA and CDR2 is FQGNSA in the germline V gene. CDR3 sequence reads: CASSLGLAGGGEQFF. The CDR3 DNA is TGTGCCAGCAGCTTGGGACTAGCGGGGGGCGGTGAGCAGTTCTTC.

Ten or more counts support this clonotype. The chain uses TRBV7-9 and TRBJ1-3; D is uncertain. This CDR3 spans 14 amino acids. The V gene's germline CDR1 is SEHNR and CDR2 FQNEAQ (reference sequence). Trimming removed 1 base at V and 2 bases at J, with 6 bases between. CDR3 in amino acids: CASSLEPAGNTIYF. The CDR3, as DNA: TGTGCCAGCAGCTTAGAACCGGCTGGAAACACCATATATTTT.

This clonotype appeared many times. V usage is TRBV7-6 and J usage is TRBJ2-5; D unclear. The V end lost 4 bases, the J end lost 4 bases, and 16 bases lay between the germline ends. The germline gives CDR1 SGHVS, CDR2 FNYEAQ. The CDR3 is 15 amino acids. This chain's CDR3 is CASSSRWRGVETQYF. The CDR3 DNA sequence: TGTGCCAGCAGCTCCAGGTGGCGAGGTGTAGAGACCCAGTACTTC.

This clonotype was counted at least ten times. This chain connects TRBV7-2 to TRBJ2-6; no clear D gene. V lost 2 bases, J lost 2 bases, and 1 base lay in between. Germline V CDR1 and CDR2: SGHTA, FQGNSA. The CDR3 extends over 13 amino acids. The CDR3, as DNA: TGTGCCAGCAGCTTACCTGGGGCCAACGTCCTGACTTTC. This codes for CASSLPGANVLTF.

In this sample, this clonotype turned up many times. The gene calls are TRBV7-2 and TRBJ1-2; D not resolved. CDR1 and CDR2 (germline): SGHTA, FQGNSA. CDR3 length equals 13 residues. The germline V and J ends were trimmed by 5 bases and 8 bases, with 15 bases remaining between them. The CDR3 sequence is CASSLRLKSGYTF. The CDR3 DNA sequence: TGTGCCAGCAGCCTAAGATTGAAGTCGGGCTACACCTTC.

This clonotype showed up many times. The V and J genes are TRBV12-3 or TRBV12-4 and TRBJ2-5, with D uncertain. There are 15 residues in the CDR3. Trimming pared 5 bases from V and 4 bases from J, leaving 17 bases between. This chain's CDR3 is CASSPWGTVGETQYF. CDR3 coding DNA: TGTGCCAGCAGTCCCTGGGGAACAGTGGGAGAGACCCAGTACTTC.

This clonotype was observed many times. The V gene is TRBV7-2, the J gene TRBJ2-5; the D gene is possibly TRBD2 (5 bases). This CDR3 comprises 12 residues. Looked up from germline, CDR1 is SGHTA and CDR2 is FQGNSA. V was clipped by 5 bases and J by 10 bases, with 14 bases between them. The DNA for the CDR3 is TGTGCCAGCAGCACCTTGGTAGAGGGCCAGTACTTC. Residues: CASSTLVEGQYF.

This clonotype was seen only a few times. The chain recombines TRBV3-1 with TRBJ1-2, with 7 bases identical to TRBD1. CDR1 and CDR2 (germline): LGHDT, YNNKEL (reference sequence). Trimming took 0 bases from V and 6 from J; bases not matched to a gene: 10. The CDR3 totals 16 residues. The DNA of the CDR3 is TGTGCCAGCAGCCAAGATGGATGGGGACAGAACCATGGCTACACCTTC. It encodes CASSQDGWGQNHGYTF.

The rearrangement uses TRBV28 and TRBJ2-2; the D gene is possibly TRBD2 (5 bases). Trimming took 6 bases from V and 6 from J, leaving 14 bases between them. Looked up from germline, CDR1 is MDHEN and CDR2 is SYDVKM. The length of the CDR3 is 14 residues. CDR3 coding DNA: TGTGCCAGCAGCGACACCTTCGGGGCCGGGGAGCTGTTTTTT. It specifies CASSDTFGAGELFF.

This clonotype was counted at least ten times. The rearrangement uses TRBV7-8 and TRBJ2-2; D is ambiguous. The germline V and J ends were trimmed by 3 bases and 4 bases, with 6 bases remaining between them. The V gene's germline CDR1 is SGHVS and CDR2 FQNEAQ. CDR3 length: 13 amino acids. CDR3 bases: TGTGCCAGCAGCTTCCTTACCACCGGGGAGCTGTTTTTT. Amino acid sequence: CASSFLTTGELFF.

This clonotype came up many times. This chain links TRBV19 with TRBJ1-5, with 11 bases matching TRBD1. The CDR3 is made up of 14 amino acids. J lost 6 bases, V lost 7 bases, and 5 bases had no gene match. Germline-derived CDR1 and CDR2 are LNHDA and SQIVND (reference sequence). This CDR3 is CASMGTGGSQPQHF. Here the CDR3 DNA reads TGTGCCAGTATGGGGACAGGGGGAAGTCAGCCCCAGCATTTT. Complete variable domain (other parts from reference TRBV19 and TRBJ1-5): DGGITQSPKYLFRKEGQNVTLSCEQNLNHDAMYWYRQDPGQGLRLIYYSQIVNDFQKGDIAEGYSVSREKKESFPLTVTSAQKNPTAFYLCASMGTGGSQPQHFGDGTRLSIL.

This clonotype was observed at least ten times. The chain joins TRBV12-3 or TRBV12-4 to TRBJ1-2; D possibly corresponds to TRBD1 (5 bases). Trimming removed 3 bases at V and 4 bases at J, with 15 bases between. The length of the CDR3 is 15 residues. Here the CDR3 reads CASSFFPGQLYGYTF. As DNA, the CDR3 is TGTGCCAGCAGTTTTTTCCCGGGGCAGCTCTATGGCTACACCTTC.

The chain links TRBV14 to TRBJ2-2; D may be TRBD1 (5 bases). The length of the CDR3 is 14 residues. From germline, CDR1 is SGHDN and CDR2 FVKESK. V lost 2 bases to trimming and J lost 4 bases, with 8 bases between them. The CDR3 is CASSQRQFTGELFF. CDR3 bases: TGTGCCAGCAGCCAAAGACAGTTCACCGGGGAGCTGTTTTTT.